This TCR beta chain was sequenced for a study of T cells in Graves' hyperthyroidism and ophthalmopathy. Study observations and caveats: Prediction of ophthalmopathy progression came a median 6.5 months pre-onset. The majority of expanded thyroid clonotypes above 0.001 also appeared in blood.

This clonotype was counted only a few times. Its target is not known. RNA transcripts yielded amplified TCR beta CDR3 regions. The TCR CDR3 first-round RT-PCR relied on the HTBI primer set. TCRdb re-called the multiplex PCR reads through MiXCR, storing one row per CDR3 protein. The sample yields roughly 350,000 distinct CDR3 sequences, 11% to 15% seen once. Among the patients, aged 18 to 65, hyperthyroidism was newly diagnosed and had lasted under 2 months. CDR1 KGHSH and CDR2 LQKENI come from the germline V gene. The CDR3 consists of 14 residues. Trimming stripped 8 bases from V and 6 bases from J, with 17 bases between.

The sample consisted of blood. The TCR sequence derives from a young woman with Graves' hyperthyroidism. The V call is TRBV18, the J call TRBJ2-1; D is undetermined. The CDR3 region is CASPSAPTLNEQFF. The CDR3, as DNA: TGTGCCAGCCCCTCGGCTCCCACCCTCAATGAGCAGTTCTTC.